What follows are 8 T cell receptor beta chains derived from one specimen sequenced in a study of beta chain features in type 1 diabetes. Investigators reverse transcribed all isolated RNA, so they sequenced expressed TCRB transcripts. Using immunoSEQ multiplex PCR, the repertoire was profiled, and TCRdb retains in-frame clones only, with some absent. The sample consists of about 930,000 clones, about a sixth of them appearing once. The source material was naive CD4+ T cells from blood. Receptors originate from a woman aged 18 to 35 in good health.

V is TRBV19 and J is TRBJ2-7; maybe TRBD2 (7 bases). The CDR3 is 15 amino acids. CDR1 LNHDA and CDR2 SQIVND come from the germline V gene (reference sequence). Trimming pared 6 bases from V and 5 bases from J, leaving 20 bases between. The CDR3 DNA follows: TGTGCCAGTAGCCCCCGCGGCAGGGGAGGGGACGAGCAGTACTTC. This codes for CASSPRGRGGDEQYF.

The chain links TRBV5-4 to TRBJ2-1, with 8 nucleotides matching TRBD2. Trimming removed 4 bases from V and 8 bases from J; junction bases left unmatched: 11. Germline CDR1 reads SGHNT; CDR2 reads YYREEE (reference sequence). The CDR3 loop spans 15 amino acids. CDR3 sequence reads: CASSRTAGVEDEQFF. CDR3 in DNA: TGTGCCAGCAGCCGAACAGCGGGAGTCGAGGATGAGCAGTTCTTC.

This clone was counted only a few times. The chain recombines TRBV6-1 with TRBJ2-6; a possible D gene is TRBD1 (5 bases). V gave up 2 bases and J gave up 2 bases, with 7 bases separating them. The CDR3 is 15 residues long. CDR1 and CDR2 (germline): MNHNS, SASEGT. The DNA of the CDR3 is TGTGCCAGCAGTGAATGGGGCGCTGGGGCCAACGTCCTGACTTTC. It encodes CASSEWGAGANVLTF.

This clone was counted between two and nine times. The chain uses TRBV28 and TRBJ1-1; possible D gene TRBD1, 5 bases. The V and J ends lost 2 bases and 1 base respectively, with 11 bases between them. The CDR3 totals 15 residues. Germline V gives CDR1 MDHEN, CDR2 SYDVKM. The CDR3 spells CASSLDPGRNTEAFF. In DNA form, the CDR3 reads TGTGCCAGCAGTTTAGATCCAGGGAGGAACACTGAAGCTTTCTTT.

The V gene is TRBV9, the J gene TRBJ2-3; D uncertain. Trimming cost V 0 bases and J 1 base, with 12 bases left between them. Germline CDR1 and CDR2: SGDLS and YYNGEE. CDR3 length: 16 amino acids. CDR3 amino acids: CASSVALARGTDTQYF. The DNA for the CDR3 is TGTGCCAGCAGCGTAGCTCTCGCTCGGGGCACAGATACGCAGTATTTT.

Only a few counts were recorded for this clone. This chain links TRBV23-1 with TRBJ2-5, with a weak D call TRBD2 (7 bases). TRBV23-1 is flagged as an ORF with uncertain function. The V gene lost 10 bases and the J gene lost 4 bases, with 25 bases spanning the gap. The CDR3 has 16 residues. CDR3 residues: CATPPFGGRGGETQYF. The CDR3 DNA is TGCGCCACCCCTCCCTTCGGTGGGAGGGGGGGAGAGACCCAGTACTTC.

The chain employs TRBV19 and TRBJ2-1; D might be TRBD1 or TRBD2, each matching 5 bases. Germline assignment: CDR1 LNHDA and CDR2 SQIVND (reference sequence). CDR3 size: 15 residues. V was shortened by 2 bases and J by 4 bases, with 12 bases between the two germline ends. CDR3 loop: CASSILGERYNEQFF. In nucleotides, the CDR3 is TGTGCCAGTAGTATATTGGGGGAGAGATACAATGAGCAGTTCTTC.

This chain uses TRBV13 with TRBJ2-7; TRBD1 agrees at 9 bases. The CDR3 covers 14 residues. CDR1 is PRHDT, CDR2 FYEKMQ, per germline (reference sequence). V gave up 3 bases and J gave up 3 bases; unmatched junction bases: 3. The CDR3 is CASSLGQGVYEQYF. CDR3 bases: TGTGCCAGCAGCTTGGGACAGGGTGTCTACGAGCAGTACTTC.